This entry lists 17 T cell receptor beta chains sequenced from one sample in a study of vaccination effects on CD4 cells after COVID-19. Expansion with viral peptide pools was applied to antigen-specific CD4+ T cells by the ViraFEST assay prior to sequencing. Culture proceeded for approximately 10 days, and CD4+ T cells were then isolated. Their antigen targets remain unknown. Data came from immunoSEQ multiplex PCR; TCRdb stores just in-frame clones and leaves some out. The profile covers 55,000 to 70,000 clones, with 75% to 85% appearing a single time and about 2.5% taken by the ten largest. The sample here was CD4+ T cells from PBMCs cultured with HCoV-229E spike peptides, taken before COVID-19 vaccination. These receptors were taken from a human donor who received a COVID-19 vaccine.

The gene calls are TRBV7-8 and TRBJ1-2; D might be TRBD1 (5 bases). Trimming removed 6 bases from V and 4 bases from J, with 21 bases in between. The V gene's germline CDR1 is SGHVS and CDR2 FQNEAQ. The CDR3 length is 16 residues. The CDR3 loop is CASRKGTPISGYGYTF. The CDR3 DNA reads TGTGCCAGCAGGAAGGGGACGCCGATTAGCGGCTATGGCTACACCTTC.

The chain is built from TRBV10-1 and TRBJ1-1, with no clear D. This CDR3 spans 13 amino acids. Germline V gene sequence: CDR1 WNHNN, CDR2 SYGVQD (reference sequence). Between the trimmed V and J ends, which lost 4 bases and 6 bases, there was a span of 12 bases. The CDR3 DNA reads as TGCGCCAGCAGTGGTCGGTTAACTTCTGAAGCTTTCTTT. Its translation: CASSGRLTSEAFF.

This clone was recorded a few times. The chain has TRBV19 and TRBJ1-1; 9 nucleotides agree with TRBD1. Germline values: CDR1 LNHDA, CDR2 SQIVND (reference sequence). This CDR3 has 16 residues. Unmatched junction bases numbered 10, after V lost 5 bases and J lost 3 bases. The CDR3 sequence: CASSSGQGPGYTEAFF. The DNA of the CDR3 is TGTGCCAGTAGTTCCGGACAGGGGCCGGGGTACACTGAAGCTTTCTTT.

The chain couples TRBV30 to TRBJ2-7; possible D gene TRBD1, 6 bases. The length of the CDR3 is 14 residues. Trimming took 2 bases from V and 2 from J, leaving 13 bases between them. Germline V lookup: CDR1 GTSNPN, CDR2 SVGIG (reference sequence). The CDR3 nucleotides are TGTGCCTGGAGTACCTCACAGGGCACCTACGAGCAGTACGTC. Translating it yields CAWSTSQGTYEQYV.

The V and J genes are TRBV15 and TRBJ2-4; TRBD1 matches 9 bases. After removal of 5 bases from V and 5 bases from J, the junction contained 1 base not matched to a gene. Germline-derived CDR1 and CDR2 are LNHNV and YYDKDF (reference sequence). There are 13 residues in the CDR3. DNA of the CDR3: TGTGCCACCAGCTGGACAGGGGAAAACATTCAGTACTTC. It specifies CATSWTGENIQYF.

CDR3 coding DNA: TGCAGTGCCGCCCAAGGGGAGACCCAGTACTTC. The encoded protein is CSAAQGETQYF. V gene TRBV20-1 combines with J gene TRBJ2-5; D ambiguous. Germline V lookup: CDR1 DFQATT, CDR2 SNEGSKA (reference sequence). V dropped 6 bases and J dropped 5 bases, with 10 bases sitting between them. The CDR3 runs to 11 residues.

V gene TRBV24-1 combines with J gene TRBJ2-3, with D possibly matching TRBD1 (6 bases). In germline, CDR1 is KGHDR, CDR2 SFDVKD. The CDR3 loop spans 15 amino acids. V was cut by 4 bases and J by 3 bases, with 13 bases left in between. The CDR3 is CATSDDRRTTDTQYF. In nucleotides, the CDR3 is TGTGCCACCAGTGACGACAGGCGTACTACAGATACGCAGTATTTT.

The V and J genes are TRBV3-1 (or the pseudogene TRBV3-2) and TRBJ1-2; TRBD1 agrees at 7 bases. Losses at the gene ends were 1 base for V and 8 bases for J; bases not matched to a gene: 10. Germline V gene lookup returns CDR1 LGHDT and CDR2 YNNKEL (reference sequence). This CDR3 is built from 15 residues. CDR3 sequence (DNA): TGTGCCAGCAGCCAAGGATGGGGACAGTCGGTAGGCTACACCTTC. Translating it yields CASSQGWGQSVGYTF.

This clone was counted only a few times. The J gene is TRBJ2-3, the V gene TRBV5-1; D uncertain. There are 14 residues in the CDR3. V was trimmed by 4 bases and J by 0 bases, leaving 9 bases between them. Germline V gene sequence: CDR1 SGHRS, CDR2 YFSETQ. The CDR3 DNA sequence: TGCGCCAGCAGCGCAACAACGAGCACAGATACGCAGTATTTT. This gives the protein CASSATTSTDTQYF.

This clone turned up a few times. V gene TRBV5-1 combines with J gene TRBJ2-4; weak D call: TRBD2 (7 bases). The CDR3 runs to 15 residues. The V gene lost 0 bases and the J gene lost 8 bases, with 15 bases spanning the gap. From germline, CDR1 is SGHRS and CDR2 YFSETQ. The CDR3 is CASSLVLGGGDIQYF. The CDR3, as DNA: TGCGCCAGCAGCTTGGTTTTAGGAGGGGGGGACATTCAGTACTTC.

The V and J genes are TRBV6-6 and TRBJ2-7; TRBD1 aligns across 10 bases. The CDR3 is made up of 13 amino acids. Germline assignment: CDR1 MNHNY and CDR2 SVGAGI (reference sequence). V lost 6 bases and J lost 5; bases outside the gene matches: 4. As DNA, the CDR3 is TGTGCCAGCAGAGTGACAGGGGGCAACGAGCAGTACGTC. It yields the protein CASRVTGGNEQYV.

The chain combines TRBV30 with TRBJ1-1; D is unresolved. The length of the CDR3 is 12 residues. Germline values: CDR1 GTSNPN, CDR2 SVGIG (reference sequence). This CDR3 is CAGGRGNTEAFF. In DNA, the CDR3 is TGTGCAGGAGGGAGAGGAAACACTGAAGCTTTCTTT.

The V and J genes are TRBV3-1 (or the pseudogene TRBV3-2) and TRBJ2-3; D uncertain. V lost 1 base and J 0 bases, leaving 11 bases between the germline ends. This CDR3 contains 16 residues. CDR1 and CDR2 (germline): LGHDT, YNNKEL (reference sequence). The CDR3 DNA reads as TGTGCCAGCAGCCAAGTGGGCGGTCTTAGCACAGATACGCAGTATTTT. Translated: CASSQVGGLSTDTQYF.

The chain employs TRBV28 and TRBJ2-1, with D hard to call. The CDR3 covers 13 residues. V gave up 8 bases and J gave up 6 bases, with 14 bases separating them. Germline V gene lookup returns CDR1 MDHEN and CDR2 SYDVKM. The CDR3 nucleotides are TGTGCCAGCTGTATGAACAGTTTCAATGAGCAGTTCTTC. As protein: CASCMNSFNEQFF.

With respect to this clone: The junction and the germline gene differ at one end; a read error may be behind it. V usage is TRBV18 and J usage is TRBJ2-1; D uncertain. Germline CDR1 reads KGHSH; CDR2 reads LQKENI. The CDR3 is 14 residues long. The CDR3 region has the DNA TGTGCCAGCTCACCACCGAGCTCCCACAATGAGCAGTTCTTC. It is translated as CASSPPSSHNEQFF.

The rearrangement links TRBV7-3 to TRBJ2-7; the match to TRBD1 covers 9 bases. V shed 5 bases and J 6 bases; nucleotides not matched to a gene: 5. The germline V gene encodes CDR1 SGHTA and CDR2 FQGTGA. This CDR3 has 13 residues. CDR3 amino acids: CASSATGGAEQYV. In DNA, the CDR3 is TGTGCCAGCAGCGCAACAGGGGGCGCCGAGCAGTACGTC.

V and J are TRBV5-4 and TRBJ2-1; 7 positions agree with TRBD2. V lost 4 bases and J lost 7; bases outside the gene matches: 14. Germline CDR1 is SGHNT and CDR2 is YYREEE (reference sequence). The CDR3 covers 16 residues. CDR3 bases: TGTGCCAGCAGCCCCGGCGGGTCGGCGGGGGTTAATGAGCAGTTCTTC. This gives the protein CASSPGGSAGVNEQFF. Full variable domain (rest looked up from reference TRBV5-4 and TRBJ2-1): ETGVTQSPTHLIKTRGQQVTLRCSSQSGHNTVSWYQQALGQGPQFIFQYYREEENGRGNFPPRFSGLQFPNYSSELNVNALELDDSALYLCASSPGGSAGVNEQFFGPGTRLTVL.